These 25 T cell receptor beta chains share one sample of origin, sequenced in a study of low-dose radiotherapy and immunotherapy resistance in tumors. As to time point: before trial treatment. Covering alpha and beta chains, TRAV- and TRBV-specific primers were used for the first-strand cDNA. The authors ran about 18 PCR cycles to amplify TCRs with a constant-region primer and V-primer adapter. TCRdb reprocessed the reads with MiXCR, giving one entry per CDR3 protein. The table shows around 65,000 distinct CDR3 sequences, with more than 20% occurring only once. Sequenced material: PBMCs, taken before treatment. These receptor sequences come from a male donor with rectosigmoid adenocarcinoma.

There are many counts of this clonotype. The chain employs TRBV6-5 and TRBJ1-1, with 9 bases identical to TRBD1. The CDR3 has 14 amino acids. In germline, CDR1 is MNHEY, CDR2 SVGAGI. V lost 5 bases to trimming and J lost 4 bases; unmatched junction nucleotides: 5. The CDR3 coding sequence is TGTGCCAGCAGTACTGTACAGGGGGCCACTGAAGCTTTCTTT. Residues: CASSTVQGATEAFF.

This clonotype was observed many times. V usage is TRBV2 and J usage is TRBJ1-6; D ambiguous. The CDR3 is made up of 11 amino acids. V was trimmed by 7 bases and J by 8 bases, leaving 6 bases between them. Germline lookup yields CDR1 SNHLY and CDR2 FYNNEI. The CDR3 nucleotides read TGTGCCAGCAATGGATATTCACCCCTCCACTTT. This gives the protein CASNGYSPLHF.

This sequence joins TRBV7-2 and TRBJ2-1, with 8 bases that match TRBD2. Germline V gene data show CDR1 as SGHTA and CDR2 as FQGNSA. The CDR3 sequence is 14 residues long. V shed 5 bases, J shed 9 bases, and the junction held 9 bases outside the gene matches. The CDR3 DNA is TGTGCCAGCAGCGCAAGCGGGAGAGGCACTGAGCAGTTCTTC. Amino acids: CASSASGRGTEQFF.

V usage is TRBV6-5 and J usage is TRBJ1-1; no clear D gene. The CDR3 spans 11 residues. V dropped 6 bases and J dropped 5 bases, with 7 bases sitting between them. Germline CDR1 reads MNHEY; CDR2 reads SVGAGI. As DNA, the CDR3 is TGTGCCAGCAGGGCCGTTACTGAAGCTTTCTTT. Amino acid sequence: CASRAVTEAFF.

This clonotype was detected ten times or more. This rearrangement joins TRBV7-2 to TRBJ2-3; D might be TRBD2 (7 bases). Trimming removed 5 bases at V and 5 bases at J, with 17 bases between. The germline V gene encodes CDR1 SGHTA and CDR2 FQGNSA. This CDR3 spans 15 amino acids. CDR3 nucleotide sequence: TGTGCCAGCAGCCCGACGGGGGGCTCGGTAGATACGCAGTATTTT. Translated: CASSPTGGSVDTQYF.

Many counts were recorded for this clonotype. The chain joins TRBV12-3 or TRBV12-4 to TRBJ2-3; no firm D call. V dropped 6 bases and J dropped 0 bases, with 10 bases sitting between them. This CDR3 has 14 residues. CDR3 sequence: CASSLDQSTDTQYF. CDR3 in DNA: TGTGCCAGCAGCCTGGACCAGAGCACAGATACGCAGTATTTT.

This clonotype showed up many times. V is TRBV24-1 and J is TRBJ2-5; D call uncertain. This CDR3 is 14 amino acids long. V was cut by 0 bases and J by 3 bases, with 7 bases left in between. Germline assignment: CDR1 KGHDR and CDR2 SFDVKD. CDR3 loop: CATSDLDHEETQYF. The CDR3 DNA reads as TGTGCCACCAGTGATTTGGATCACGAAGAGACCCAGTACTTC.

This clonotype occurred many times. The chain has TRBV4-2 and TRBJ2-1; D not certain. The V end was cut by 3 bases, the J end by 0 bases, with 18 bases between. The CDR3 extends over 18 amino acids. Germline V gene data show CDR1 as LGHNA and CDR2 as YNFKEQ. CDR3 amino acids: CASSHPTWRASSYNEQFF. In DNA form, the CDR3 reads TGTGCCAGCAGCCACCCCACCTGGCGCGCTAGCTCCTACAATGAGCAGTTCTTC.

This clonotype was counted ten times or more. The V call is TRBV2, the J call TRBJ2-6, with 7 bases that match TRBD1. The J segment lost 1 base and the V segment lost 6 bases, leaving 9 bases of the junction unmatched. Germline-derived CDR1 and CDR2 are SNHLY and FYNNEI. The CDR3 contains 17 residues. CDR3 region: CASSNRGAGSGANVLTF. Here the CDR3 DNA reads TGTGCCAGCAGCAACAGGGGTGCGGGTTCTGGGGCCAACGTCCTGACTTTC. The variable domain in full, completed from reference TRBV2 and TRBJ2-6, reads EPEVTQTPSHQVTQMGQEVILRCVPISNHLYFYWYRQILGQKVEFLVSFYNNEISEKSEIFDDQFSVERPDGSNFTLKIRSTKLEDSAMYFCASSNRGAGSGANVLTFGAGSRLTVL.

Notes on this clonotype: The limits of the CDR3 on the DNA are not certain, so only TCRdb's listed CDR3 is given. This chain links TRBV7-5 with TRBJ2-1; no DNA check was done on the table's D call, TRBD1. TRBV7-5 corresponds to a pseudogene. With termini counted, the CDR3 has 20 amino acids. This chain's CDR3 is CISVPAGQGFGTSSYNEQFF.

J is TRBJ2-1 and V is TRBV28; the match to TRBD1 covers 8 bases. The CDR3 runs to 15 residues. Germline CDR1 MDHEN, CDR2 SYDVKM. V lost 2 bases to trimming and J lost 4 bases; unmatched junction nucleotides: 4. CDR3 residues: CASSLARGHYNEQFF. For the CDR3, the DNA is TGTGCCAGCAGTTTAGCCAGGGGGCATTACAATGAGCAGTTCTTC.

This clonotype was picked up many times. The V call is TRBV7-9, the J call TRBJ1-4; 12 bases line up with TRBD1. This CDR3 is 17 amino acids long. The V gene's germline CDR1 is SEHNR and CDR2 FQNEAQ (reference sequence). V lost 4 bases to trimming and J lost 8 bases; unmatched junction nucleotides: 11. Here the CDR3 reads CASSSGGTGGAGEKLFF. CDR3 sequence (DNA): TGTGCCAGCAGCTCGGGAGGGACAGGGGGCGCAGGGGAAAAACTGTTTTTT.

This CDR3 is CASSQEGLAGGAETQYF. Written as DNA, the CDR3 is TGTGCCAGCAGCCAAGAGGGTCTAGCGGGAGGAGCGGAGACCCAGTACTTC. V usage is TRBV4-2 and J usage is TRBJ2-5, with 11 positions matching TRBD2. Losses at the gene ends were 0 bases for V and 5 bases for J; bases not matched to a gene: 8. The germline V gene has CDR1 LGHNA and CDR2 YNFKEQ. This CDR3 contains 17 residues.

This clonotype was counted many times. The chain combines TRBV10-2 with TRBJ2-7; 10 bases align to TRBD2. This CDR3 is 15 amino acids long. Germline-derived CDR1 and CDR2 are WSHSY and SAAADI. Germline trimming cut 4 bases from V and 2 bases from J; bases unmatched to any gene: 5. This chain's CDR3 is CASSGTSGDPYEQYF. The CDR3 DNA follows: TGCGCCAGCAGTGGGACTAGCGGAGATCCCTACGAGCAGTACTTC.

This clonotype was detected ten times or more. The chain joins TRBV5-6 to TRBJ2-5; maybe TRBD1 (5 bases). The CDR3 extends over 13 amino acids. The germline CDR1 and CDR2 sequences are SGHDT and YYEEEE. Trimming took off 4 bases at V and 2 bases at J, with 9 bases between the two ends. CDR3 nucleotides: TGTGCCAGCAGCCCCAGGGTTCAAGAGACCCAGTACTTC. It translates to CASSPRVQETQYF. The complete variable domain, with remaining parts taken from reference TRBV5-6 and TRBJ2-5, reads DAGVTQSPTHLIKTRGQQVTLRCSPKSGHDTVSWYQQALGQGPQFIFQYYEEEERQRGNFPDRFSGHQFPNYSSELNVNALLLGDSALYLCASSPRVQETQYFGPGTRLLVL.

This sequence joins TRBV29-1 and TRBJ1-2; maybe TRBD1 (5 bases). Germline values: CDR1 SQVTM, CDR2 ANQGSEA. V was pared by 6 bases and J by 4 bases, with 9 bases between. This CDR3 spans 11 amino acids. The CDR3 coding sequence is TGCAGCGTGTCCGGGACCTATGGCTACACCTTC. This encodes CSVSGTYGYTF.

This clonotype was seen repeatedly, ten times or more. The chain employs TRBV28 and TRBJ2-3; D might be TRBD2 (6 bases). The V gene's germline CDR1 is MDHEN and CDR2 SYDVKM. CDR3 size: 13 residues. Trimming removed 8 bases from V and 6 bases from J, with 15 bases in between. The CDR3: CASGRGFQDTQYF. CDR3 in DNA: TGTGCCAGCGGACGGGGGTTTCAGGATACGCAGTATTTT.

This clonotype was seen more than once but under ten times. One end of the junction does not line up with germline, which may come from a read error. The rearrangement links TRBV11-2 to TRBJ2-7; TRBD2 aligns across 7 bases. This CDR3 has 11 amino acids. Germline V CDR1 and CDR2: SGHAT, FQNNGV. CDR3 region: CASSLGGLPGF. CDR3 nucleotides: TGTGCCAGCAGCTTAGGGGGACTACCTGGATTC.

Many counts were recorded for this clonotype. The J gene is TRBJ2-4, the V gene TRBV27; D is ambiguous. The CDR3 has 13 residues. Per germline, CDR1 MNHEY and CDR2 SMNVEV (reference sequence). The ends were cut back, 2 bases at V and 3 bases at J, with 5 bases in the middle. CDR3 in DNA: TGTGCCAGCAGTTTAAACAGCAAAAACATTCAGTACTTC. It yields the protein CASSLNSKNIQYF.

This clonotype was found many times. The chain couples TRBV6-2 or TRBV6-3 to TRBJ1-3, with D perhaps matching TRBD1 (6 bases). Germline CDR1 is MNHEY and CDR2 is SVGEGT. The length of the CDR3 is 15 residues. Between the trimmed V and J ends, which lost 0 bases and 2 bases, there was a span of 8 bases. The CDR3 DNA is TGTGCCAGCAGTTACTCGAACAGGGCTGGAAACACCATATATTTT. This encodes CASSYSNRAGNTIYF.

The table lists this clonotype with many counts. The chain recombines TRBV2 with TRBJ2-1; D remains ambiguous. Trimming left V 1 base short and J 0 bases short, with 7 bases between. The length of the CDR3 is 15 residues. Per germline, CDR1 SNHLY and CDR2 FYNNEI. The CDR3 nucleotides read TGTGCCAGCAGTGAAGGCTCCCTCTCCTACAATGAGCAGTTCTTC. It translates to CASSEGSLSYNEQFF. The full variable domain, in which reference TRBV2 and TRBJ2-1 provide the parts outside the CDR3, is EPEVTQTPSHQVTQMGQEVILRCVPISNHLYFYWYRQILGQKVEFLVSFYNNEISEKSEIFDDQFSVERPDGSNFTLKIRSTKLEDSAMYFCASSEGSLSYNEQFFGPGTRLTVL.

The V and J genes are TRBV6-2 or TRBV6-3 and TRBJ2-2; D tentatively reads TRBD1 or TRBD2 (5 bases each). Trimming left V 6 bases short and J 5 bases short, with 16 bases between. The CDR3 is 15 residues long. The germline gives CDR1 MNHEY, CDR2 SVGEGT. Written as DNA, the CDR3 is TGTGCCAGCAGCCGAACGGGGCTTGGAACCGGGGAGCTGTTTTTT. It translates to CASSRTGLGTGELFF.

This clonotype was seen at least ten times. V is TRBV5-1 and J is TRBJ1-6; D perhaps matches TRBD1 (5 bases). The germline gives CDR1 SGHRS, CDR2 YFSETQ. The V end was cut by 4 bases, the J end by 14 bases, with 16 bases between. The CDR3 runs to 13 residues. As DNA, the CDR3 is TGCGCCAGCAGCGGGGGGATGAATTACACCCTCCACTTT. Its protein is CASSGGMNYTLHF.

The CDR3 nucleotides are TGCAGTGCTAGAGGGGACAGCATCAATGGAAACACCATATATTTT. It specifies CSARGDSINGNTIYF. The V and J genes are TRBV20-1 and TRBJ1-3; 7 nucleotides agree with TRBD1. The length of the CDR3 is 15 residues. The germline V gene encodes CDR1 DFQATT and CDR2 SNEGSKA (reference sequence). Trimming took 1 base from V and 3 from J; bases not matched to a gene: 6.

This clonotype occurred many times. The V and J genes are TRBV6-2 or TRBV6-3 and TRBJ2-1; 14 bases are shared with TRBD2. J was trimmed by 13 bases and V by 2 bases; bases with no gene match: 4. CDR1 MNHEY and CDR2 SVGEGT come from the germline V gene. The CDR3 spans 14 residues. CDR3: CASSYQTSGRAQFF. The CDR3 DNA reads TGTGCCAGCAGTTACCAGACTAGCGGGAGGGCCCAGTTCTTC.